This T cell receptor beta chain was obtained from a study of CD8+ T cells in alopecia areata. About the study: Oral tofacitinib (5 to 10 mg twice daily) was administered to treated patients.

Extraction of RNA preceded its reverse transcription into cDNA, which served as the sequencing template. Assay used: immunoSEQ multiplex PCR; TCRdb lists only in-frame clones, some missing. The sample shows about 94,000 clones, over 70% of them seen only once. Treatment specified: oral pan-JAK inhibitor, 5-10 mg twice daily. Germline lookup yields CDR1 LGHNA and CDR2 YSLEER. The CDR3 sequence is 14 residues long. V lost 6 bases and J lost 1, with 12 bases in between. This clonotype was sampled from a human donor with alopecia areata. The sequences come from CD8+ T cells sorted from blood, collected around week 42, from a patient treated with tofacitinib. This rearrangement joins TRBV4-3 to TRBJ1-1, with D possibly matching TRBD1 (5 bases). CDR3 in DNA: TGCGCCAGCAGTCTCGTGCAGGGGAACACTGAAGCTTTCTTT. It specifies CASSLVQGNTEAFF.